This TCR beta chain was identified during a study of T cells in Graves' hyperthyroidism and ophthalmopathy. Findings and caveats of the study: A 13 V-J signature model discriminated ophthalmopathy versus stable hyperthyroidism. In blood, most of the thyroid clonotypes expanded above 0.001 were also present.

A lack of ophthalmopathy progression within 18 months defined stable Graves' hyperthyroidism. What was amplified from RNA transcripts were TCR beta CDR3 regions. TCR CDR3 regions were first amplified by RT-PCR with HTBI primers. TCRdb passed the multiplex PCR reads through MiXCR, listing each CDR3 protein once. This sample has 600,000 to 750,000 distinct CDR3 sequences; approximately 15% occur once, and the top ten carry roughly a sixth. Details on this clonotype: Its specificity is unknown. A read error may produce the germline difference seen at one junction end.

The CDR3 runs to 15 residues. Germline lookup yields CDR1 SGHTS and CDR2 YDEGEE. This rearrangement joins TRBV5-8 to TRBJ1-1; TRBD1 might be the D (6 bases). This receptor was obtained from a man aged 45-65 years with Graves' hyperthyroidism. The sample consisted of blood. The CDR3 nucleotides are TGCGCCAGCAGCTCTTTGATCGGGGGGCTCACTGAAGCTTTCTTT. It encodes CASSSLIGGLTEAFF.